These 18 T cell receptor beta chains originate from one sample sequenced in a study of T cells after posttransplantation cyclophosphamide. Data came from immunoSEQ multiplex PCR; TCRdb stores just in-frame clones and leaves some out. The sample holds about 11,000 clones; roughly 80% are singletons and the top ten take under 5.5%. Busulfan-fludarabine conditioning, marrow transplant, and cyclophosphamide on days +3 and +4 were administered. Source: PBMCs, taken after allogeneic stem cell transplant with posttransplant cyclophosphamide. These receptors were taken from a female patient aged 45-60 years who received an allogeneic stem cell transplant from a related donor, was CMV-positive, and had no GVHD. A subset of T cells may come from the graft donor.

The genes are TRBV7-6 and TRBJ2-3; tentatively, D is TRBD2 (5 bases). Per germline, CDR1 SGHVS and CDR2 FNYEAQ. V lost 3 bases and J lost 6, with 19 bases in between. This CDR3 region has 16 residues. CDR3 amino acids: CASSFPRPGVVDTQYF. The CDR3 nucleotides read TGTGCCAGCAGCTTCCCGCGGCCCGGGGTAGTTGATACGCAGTATTTT. The full variable domain, with the rest looked up from reference TRBV7-6 and TRBJ2-3, is GAGVSQSPRYKVTKRGQDVALRCDPISGHVSLYWYRQALGQGPEFLTYFNYEAQQDKSGLPNDRFSAERPEGSISTLTIQRTEQRDSAMYRCASSFPRPGVVDTQYFGPGTRLTVL.

The V call is TRBV6-5, the J call TRBJ1-6; D may be TRBD1 (5 bases). Between the trimmed V and J ends, which lost 4 bases and 7 bases, there was a span of 14 bases. The CDR3 loop spans 15 amino acids. CDR1 and CDR2 from the germline V gene are MNHEY and SVGAGI. The CDR3 sequence is CASSSRDRLNSPLHF. The CDR3 bases are TGTGCCAGCAGTTCCCGCGACAGATTGAATTCACCCCTCCACTTT.

The V gene is TRBV7-6, the J gene TRBJ2-1; 13 bases line up with TRBD2. CDR3 length equals 16 residues. From germline, CDR1 is SGHVS and CDR2 FNYEAQ. V was clipped by 1 base and J by 9 bases; unmatched bases: 6. This CDR3 is CASSLELAGGPIEQFF. CDR3 nucleotides: TGTGCCAGCAGCTTAGAACTAGCGGGGGGGCCGATTGAGCAGTTCTTC.

This clone was seen once. The rearrangement uses TRBV6-1 and TRBJ1-1; possible D gene TRBD1, 5 bases. CDR1 is MNHNS and CDR2 is SASEGT in the germline V gene. The CDR3 extends over 14 amino acids. V lost 7 bases and J lost 3, with 15 bases in between. The DNA for the CDR3 is TGTGCCAGCACCCCTTGGGGCAGAGACACTGAAGCTTTCTTT. Translating gives CASTPWGRDTEAFF.

The CDR3 DNA reads as TGTGCCAGCAGCCAAGAATCTACCGGGACAGGGAACTACGAGCAGTACTTC. It yields the protein CASSQESTGTGNYEQYF. V is TRBV4-2 and J is TRBJ2-7; 9 nucleotides align to TRBD1. Germline V lookup: CDR1 LGHNA, CDR2 YNFKEQ. The V and J ends lost 0 bases and 3 bases, in that order; junction bases with no gene match: 9. The CDR3 is 17 amino acids.

The chain joins TRBV9 to TRBJ2-2; 8 positions match TRBD1. The CDR3 totals 14 residues. Germline loops: CDR1 SGDLS, CDR2 YYNGEE. With 4 bases clipped from V and 4 bases from J, the junction kept 3 bases outside the gene matches. In DNA form, the CDR3 reads TGTGCCAGCAGCCCAGGGGGCATCACCGGGGAGCTGTTTTTT. As protein: CASSPGGITGELFF.

This chain links TRBV4-1 with TRBJ1-1, with TRBD1 matching over 7 bases. Germline trimming cut 7 bases from V and 8 bases from J; bases unmatched to any gene: 19. CDR1 and CDR2 from the germline V gene are MGHRA and YSYEKL. The CDR3 has 16 amino acids. The CDR3 coding sequence is TGCGCCAGCAAAAGGTCGTTCCCCCTTAAACAGGGGGAAGCTTTCTTT. Translating it yields CASKRSFPLKQGEAFF.

The chain has TRBV5-1 and TRBJ2-7; a possible D gene is TRBD2 (6 bases). The CDR3 covers 14 residues. CDR1 is SGHRS and CDR2 is YFSETQ in the germline V gene. V was shortened by 7 bases and J by 4 bases, with 18 bases between the two germline ends. CDR3 nucleotide sequence: TGCGCCAGCCGCGTCGCGGGCAGCGGGTACGAGCAGTACTTC. This sequence encodes CASRVAGSGYEQYF.

The chain has TRBV5-1 and TRBJ1-4; possibly TRBD1 for D (5 bases). The CDR3 has 13 amino acids. CDR1 is SGHRS and CDR2 is YFSETQ in the germline V gene. V shed 5 bases and J shed 6 bases, with 11 bases lying between them. This CDR3 is CASRAGNDEKLFF. The DNA of the CDR3 is TGCGCCAGCAGAGCAGGGAACGATGAAAAACTGTTTTTT.

V usage is TRBV5-6 and J usage is TRBJ2-6; TRBD2 might be the D (5 bases). This CDR3 has 17 amino acids. V lost 2 bases to trimming and J lost 0 bases, with 12 bases between them. From germline, CDR1 is SGHDT and CDR2 YYEEEE. The CDR3 loop is CASSFAGGHSGANVLTF. CDR3 nucleotides: TGTGCCAGCAGCTTCGCGGGCGGGCACTCTGGGGCCAACGTCCTGACTTTC.

This clone is a singleton in its sample. The chain uses TRBV7-9 and TRBJ2-7; tentatively, D is TRBD2 (5 bases). Trimming took off 3 bases at V and 6 bases at J, with 18 bases between the two ends. Germline lookup yields CDR1 SEHNR and CDR2 FQNEAQ (reference sequence). The CDR3 runs to 15 residues. The CDR3 DNA follows: TGTGCCAGCAGCTTTGGCGAGGGCGCAGTTCTCGAGCAGTACTTC. Translated, it gives CASSFGEGAVLEQYF.

V gene TRBV14 combines with J gene TRBJ1-3; no clear D gene. V lost 0 bases to trimming and J lost 0 bases, with 9 bases between them. Per germline, CDR1 SGHDN and CDR2 FVKESK. The CDR3 has 16 residues. CDR3 nucleotides: TGTGCCAGCAGCCAAGATCTCGACTCCTCTGGAAACACCATATATTTT. This encodes CASSQDLDSSGNTIYF. Filled out from reference TRBV14 and TRBJ1-3, the complete variable domain reads EAGVTQFPSHSVIEKGQTVTLRCDPISGHDNLYWYRRVMGKEIKFLLHFVKESKQDESGMPNNRFLAERTGGTYSTLKVQPAELEDSGVYFCASSQDLDSSGNTIYFGEGSWLTVV.

V and J are TRBV10-3 and TRBJ2-3; D is possibly TRBD2 (6 bases). The CDR3 is 13 amino acids. V was cut by 10 bases and J by 1 base, with 12 bases left in between. CDR1 ENHRY and CDR2 SYGVKD come from the germline V gene. The CDR3 loop reads CASRSGGTDTQYF. CDR3 coding DNA: TGTGCCAGCCGCTCGGGGGGCACAGATACGCAGTATTTT.

This clone was counted a single time. This chain connects TRBV6-5 to TRBJ1-1; D ambiguous. The length of the CDR3 is 13 residues. From germline, CDR1 is MNHEY and CDR2 SVGAGI. Deletions cut 7 bases from V and 0 bases from J, with 9 bases between. Here the CDR3 DNA reads TGTGCCAGCACCAAACAGTTGAACACTGAAGCTTTCTTT. Translated: CASTKQLNTEAFF.

The rearrangement uses TRBV30 and TRBJ2-7; 9 bases agree with TRBD2. The ends lost 3 bases at V and 2 bases at J; junction bases unmatched: 5. In germline, CDR1 is GTSNPN, CDR2 SVGIG (reference sequence). The CDR3 has 14 amino acids. CDR3 DNA: TGTGCCTGGAGGTGGGCGGGGGGGCCCTACGAGCAGTACTTC. Its translation: CAWRWAGGPYEQYF. Variable domain in full (rest from reference TRBV30 and TRBJ2-7): SQTIHQWPATLVQPVGSPLSLECTVEGTSNPNLYWYRQAAGRGLQLLFYSVGIGQISSEVPQNLSASRPQDRQFILSSKKLLLSDSGFYLCAWRWAGGPYEQYFGPGTRLTVT.

The CDR3 is CASSLLAGGPNEQFF. In DNA form, the CDR3 reads TGTGCCAGCAGTTTACTAGCGGGGGGGCCCAATGAGCAGTTCTTC. This chain links TRBV6-5 with TRBJ2-1, with 13 bases that match TRBD2. This CDR3 is 15 amino acids long. J was trimmed by 6 bases and V by 4 bases; bases with no gene match: 3. In germline, CDR1 is MNHEY, CDR2 SVGAGI.

V is TRBV7-6 and J is TRBJ1-4; D perhaps matches TRBD1 (6 bases). V lost 1 base and J 7 bases, leaving 19 bases between the germline ends. The CDR3 is 17 amino acids. Per germline, CDR1 SGHVS and CDR2 FNYEAQ. Written as DNA, the CDR3 is TGTGCCAGCAGCTTAGTCCGGGGCAGGGGCTGCATTGAAAAACTGTTTTTT. Translation gives CASSLVRGRGCIEKLFF.

The sample holds a few counts of this clone. The chain recombines TRBV7-3 with TRBJ2-1; D remains unclear. V was trimmed by 1 base and J by 0 bases, leaving 13 bases between them. CDR3 length: 17 residues. Germline V gene lookup returns CDR1 SGHTA and CDR2 FQGTGA. In nucleotides, the CDR3 is TGTGCCAGCAGCTTAATGGTCCCTTCGAGCTCCTACAATGAGCAGTTCTTC. Its translation: CASSLMVPSSSYNEQFF.